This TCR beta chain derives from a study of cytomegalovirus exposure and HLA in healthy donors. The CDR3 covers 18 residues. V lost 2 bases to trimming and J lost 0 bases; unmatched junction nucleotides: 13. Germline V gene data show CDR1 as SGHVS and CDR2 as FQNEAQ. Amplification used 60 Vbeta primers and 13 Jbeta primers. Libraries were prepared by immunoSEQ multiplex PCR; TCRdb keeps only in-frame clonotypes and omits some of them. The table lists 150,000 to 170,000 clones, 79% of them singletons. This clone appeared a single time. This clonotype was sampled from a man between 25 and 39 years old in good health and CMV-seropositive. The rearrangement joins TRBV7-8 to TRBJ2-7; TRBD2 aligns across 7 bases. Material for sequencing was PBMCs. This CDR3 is CASSLTRGAGVNSYEQYF. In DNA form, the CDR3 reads TGTGCCAGCAGCTTAACCCGAGGGGCGGGAGTCAACTCCTACGAGCAGTACTTC.